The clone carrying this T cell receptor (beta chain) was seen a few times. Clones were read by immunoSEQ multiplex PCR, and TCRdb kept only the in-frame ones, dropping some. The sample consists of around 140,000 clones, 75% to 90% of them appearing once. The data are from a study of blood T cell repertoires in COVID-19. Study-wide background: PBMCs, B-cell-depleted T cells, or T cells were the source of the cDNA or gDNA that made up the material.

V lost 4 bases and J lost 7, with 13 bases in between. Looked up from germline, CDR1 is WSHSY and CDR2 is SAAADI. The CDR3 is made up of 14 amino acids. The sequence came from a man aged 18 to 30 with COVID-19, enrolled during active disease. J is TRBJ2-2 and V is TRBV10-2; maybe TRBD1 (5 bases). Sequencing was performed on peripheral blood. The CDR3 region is CASSGGRVHGELFF. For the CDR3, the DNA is TGCGCCAGCAGTGGGGGCAGGGTTCACGGGGAGCTGTTTTTT.